The rows below give T cell receptor beta chains drawn from one sample of a study of blood T cell repertoires in COVID-19. TCRdb keeps only in-frame clones here, not all; method: immunoSEQ multiplex PCR. The profile shows about 360,000 clones, about four fifths of them singletons. What was sequenced was peripheral blood. The source is a human donor with acute or convalescent COVID-19. The donor label of this sample is uncertain. Each CDR3 is given with its conserved first and last residue. A D gene is named only where the DNA matches it firmly. For some rows the clone size is stated as once, few or many, or as a class when expanded; others skip it.

v_call,clone_size,j_call,d_call,cdr3_nt,cdr3_aa
TRBV3-1/TRBV3-2,-,TRBJ2-7,TRBD1,TGTGCCAGCAGCCAAGGGACCTACAGGGGCTCCTACGAGCAGTACTTC,CASSQGTYRGSYEQYF
TRBV5-1,once,TRBJ1-2,TRBD1,TGCGCCAGCAGCTCACAGCCACCCCAGGTCAAGGGGGCCAATGGCTACACCTTC,CASSSQPPQVKGANGYTF
TRBV18,-,TRBJ2-7,TRBD2,TGTGCCAGCTCACCGTTCGCGGGAGCCCCCTACGAGCAGTACTTC,CASSPFAGAPYEQYF
TRBV4-1,-,TRBJ2-6,TRBD1,TGCGCCAGCAGCCAAGACAGGGGGCCAGCTGGGGCCAACGTCCTGACTTTC,CASSQDRGPAGANVLTF
TRBV5-5,few,TRBJ2-7,TRBD1,TGTGCCAGCAGACCTACAGGGGACTACGAGCAGTACTTC,CASRPTGDYEQYF
TRBV5-5,-,TRBJ1-4,TRBD1,TGTGCCAGCAGCTCGCAACGGGGACAGTCGAATGAAAAACTGTTTTTT,CASSSQRGQSNEKLFF
TRBV30,-,TRBJ1-5,-,TGTGCCTGGAGTGTACGGGGCAATCAGCCCCAGCATTTT,CAWSVRGNQPQHF
TRBV19,once,TRBJ1-5,TRBD1,TGTGCCACCCTGCGACAGGGCACCCTTTTGGGCAATCAGCCCCAGCATTTT,CATLRQGTLLGNQPQHF
TRBV18,-,TRBJ1-2,-,TGTGCCAGCTCACCAACAGGCTATGGCTACACCTTC,CASSPTGYGYTF
TRBV25-1,once,TRBJ2-5,TRBD2,TGTGCCAGCAGGGAGGAACTAGCGGGGCTGCAAGAGACCCAGTACTTC,CASREELAGLQETQYF
TRBV7-9,-,TRBJ2-1,TRBD2,TGTGCCAGCAGCTTATGGCTAGCGGGAGGCAATGAGCAGTTCTTC,CASSLWLAGGNEQFF
TRBV4-2,-,TRBJ2-1,TRBD2,TGTGCCAGCAGCCAAGGGACTAGCCCCTACAATGAGCAGTTCTTC,CASSQGTSPYNEQFF
TRBV7-9,-,TRBJ2-3,TRBD1,TGTGCCAGCAGCTCGACAGGGGTTGATACGCAGTATTTT,CASSSTGVDTQYF
TRBV7-8,-,TRBJ1-4,TRBD1,TGTGCCAGCAGCCCCAACAGGGGGCCGAATGAAAAACTGTTTTTT,CASSPNRGPNEKLFF
TRBV25-1,-,TRBJ1-6,-,TGTGCCAGCAGTGACTCAGGGGAGATGAATTCACCCCTCCACTTT,CASSDSGEMNSPLHF
TRBV18,-,TRBJ2-1,-,TGTGCCAGCTCACCCGATCGGCAGACAAGCTACAATGAGCAGTTCTTC,CASSPDRQTSYNEQFF
TRBV27,-,TRBJ1-4,-,TGTGCCAGCAGTCCTCGAAACCTGGGCGCCCAAAAACTGTTTTTT,CASSPRNLGAQKLFF
TRBV6-5,-,TRBJ1-2,TRBD1,TGTGCCAGCAGCCCGGACAGGGGGCCTTATGGCTACACCTTC,CASSPDRGPYGYTF
TRBV15,-,TRBJ1-6,TRBD1,TGTGCCACCAGCAGAGATTGGGGGACAGTAGACTCACCCCTCCACTTT,CATSRDWGTVDSPLHF
TRBV11-2,-,TRBJ1-3,TRBD1,TGTGCCAGCAGCTTAGAGTGGGGCCAGGGGGTCGATGGAAACACCATATATTTT,CASSLEWGQGVDGNTIYF
TRBV11-2,-,TRBJ1-6,-,TGTGCCAGCAGCTTAACGGCCAGCGGTAATTCACCCCTCCACTTT,CASSLTASGNSPLHF
TRBV12-5,-,TRBJ1-2,-,TGTGCTAGTGGTTTGGGTTGGGGACAAAAACCTAACTATGGCTACACCTTC,CASGLGWGQKPNYGYTF
TRBV7-9,-,TRBJ2-1,TRBD1,TGTGCCAGCAGCTGGAAGAGGCTCAGGGGGCTCTACAATGAGCAGTTCTTC,CASSWKRLRGLYNEQFF
TRBV7-9,few,TRBJ1-2,TRBD1,TGTGCCAGCAGCCGGGACAGGGGTAGAGGCGGTTATGGCTACACCTTC,CASSRDRGRGGYGYTF
TRBV24-1,-,TRBJ2-1,-,TGTGCCACCAGTGATTCAGGGGCCACCTACAATGAGCAGTTCTTC,CATSDSGATYNEQFF